The 15 T cell receptor beta chains below come from one sample, sequenced in a study of shared clonotypes between healthy human individuals. Sequencing used immunoSEQ multiplex PCR; TCRdb keeps in-frame clones, though not all of them. This sample has about 680,000 clones, with roughly 73% found just once. Sequencing used memory CD4+ T cells sorted from blood. Subset meaning: CD45RA-negative fraction. The receptors shown here come from a woman in her 30s in good health.

This rearrangement joins TRBV6-6 to TRBJ2-1; D is tentatively TRBD1 or TRBD2 (5 bases each). CDR1 MNHNY and CDR2 SVGAGI come from the germline V gene (reference sequence). The CDR3 spans 16 residues. Trimming took off 4 bases at V and 8 bases at J, with 21 bases between the two ends. The CDR3 protein is CASSLPRPPGLDEQFF. The CDR3 DNA sequence: TGTGCCAGCAGTTTACCCCGACCTCCGGGGCTCGATGAGCAGTTCTTC.

CDR3 region: CASSPRTGRTYEQYF. The CDR3 DNA follows: TGTGCCAGCTCACCACGGACAGGGCGCACCTACGAGCAGTACTTC. V gene TRBV18 combines with J gene TRBJ2-7, with TRBD1 matching 8 bases. This CDR3 has 15 residues. Germline loops: CDR1 KGHSH, CDR2 LQKENI. V gave up 1 base and J gave up 2 bases; unmatched junction bases: 4. Combining the CDR3 with reference TRBV18 and TRBJ2-7 gives the whole variable domain NAGVMQNPRHLVRRRGQEARLRCSPMKGHSHVYWYRQLPEEGLKFMVYLQKENIIDESGMPKERFSAEFPKEGPSILRIQQVVRGDSAAYFCASSPRTGRTYEQYFGPGTRLTVT.

This clone was found once. Other nucleotide sequences in the sample specify the same CDR3. The CDR3 bases are TGTGCCAGCAGTTTATCGAGACACGGCAATCAGCCCCAGCATTTT. Translation gives CASSLSRHGNQPQHF. The chain joins TRBV27 to TRBJ1-5; the D is unclear. With 0 bases removed from V and 2 bases from J, the gap between germline ends came to 8 bases. Germline V gene data show CDR1 as MNHEY and CDR2 as SMNVEV (reference sequence). CDR3 length equals 15 residues.

This sequence joins TRBV2 and TRBJ1-5; 10 nucleotides align to TRBD1. CDR1 and CDR2 (germline): SNHLY, FYNNEI. The J segment lost 4 bases and the V segment lost 4 bases, leaving 4 bases of the junction unmatched. This CDR3 contains 15 residues. The CDR3 DNA reads as TGTGCCAGCAGTGTAGTGGGACAGGGGAATCAGCCCCAGCATTTT. Its translation is CASSVVGQGNQPQHF.

This sequence joins TRBV28 and TRBJ2-7; 8 bases line up with TRBD1. This CDR3 has 15 residues. From germline, CDR1 is MDHEN and CDR2 SYDVKM. Trimming took 4 bases from V and 6 from J; bases not matched to a gene: 11. CDR3 protein: CASSYQRQGWSEQYF. DNA for the CDR3: TGTGCCAGCAGTTACCAGAGACAGGGGTGGTCCGAGCAGTACTTC.

The chain employs TRBV2 and TRBJ2-5; 11 bases match TRBD2. The V segment lost 4 bases and the J segment 3 bases; nucleotides outside the gene matches: 1. The germline V gene has CDR1 SNHLY and CDR2 FYNNEI. CDR3 length: 14 residues. CDR3 sequence (DNA): TGTGCCAGCAGTGGGGGACTAGCGGAAGAGACCCAGTACTTC. Protein: CASSGGLAEETQYF.

This clone was counted only a few times. The chain couples TRBV5-1 to TRBJ2-1; no clear D gene. V lost 4 bases, J lost 0 bases, and 11 bases lay in between. The CDR3 totals 15 residues. In germline, CDR1 is SGHRS, CDR2 YFSETQ. The CDR3 nucleotides read TGCGCCAGCAGCGTTAGTCGTGGCTCCTACAATGAGCAGTTCTTC. This gives the protein CASSVSRGSYNEQFF.

The rearrangement uses TRBV11-2 and TRBJ1-2; no definite D call. Deletions cut 5 bases from V and 8 bases from J, with 12 bases between. CDR1 and CDR2 (germline): SGHAT, FQNNGV. The CDR3 consists of 12 residues. CDR3 sequence reads: CASSLGRAGYTF. The CDR3 bases are TGTGCCAGCAGCCTAGGACGAGCGGGCTACACCTTC. Based on the CDR3 plus reference TRBV11-2 and TRBJ1-2, the full variable domain is EAGVAQSPRYKIIEKRQSVAFWCNPISGHATLYWYQQILGQGPKLLIQFQNNGVVDDSQLPKDRFSAERLKGVDSTLKIQPAKLEDSAVYLCASSLGRAGYTFGSGTRLTVV.

This clone was seen a few times. The rearrangement uses TRBV5-8 and TRBJ2-7; the match to TRBD1 covers 7 bases. V shed 3 bases and J 2 bases; nucleotides not matched to a gene: 11. The CDR3 spans 16 residues. Germline CDR1 reads SGHTS; CDR2 reads YDEGEE. This CDR3 is CASSYYGAGGTYEQYF. In nucleotides, the CDR3 is TGTGCCAGCAGCTACTATGGGGCAGGGGGTACCTACGAGCAGTACTTC.

This clone was detected ten times or more. This chain connects TRBV29-1 to TRBJ2-1, with 8 bases that match TRBD1. The germline CDR1 and CDR2 sequences are SQVTM and ANQGSEA. V gave up 6 bases and J gave up 6 bases; unmatched junction bases: 10. The CDR3 spans 14 residues. CDR3 protein: CSVSGGLVINEQFF. CDR3 in DNA: TGCAGCGTCTCAGGGGGCCTGGTTATCAATGAGCAGTTCTTC.

V gene TRBV27 combines with J gene TRBJ2-7; maybe TRBD1 (5 bases). The germline V gene encodes CDR1 MNHEY and CDR2 SMNVEV (reference sequence). The CDR3 covers 13 residues. The V and J ends lost 2 bases and 4 bases respectively, with 9 bases between them. The CDR3 is CASSLQGAYEQYF. DNA for the CDR3: TGTGCCAGCAGTTTACAGGGTGCGTACGAGCAGTACTTC.

The chain employs TRBV25-1 and TRBJ1-4; no clear D. The germline V and J ends were trimmed by 8 bases and 5 bases, with 12 bases remaining between them. The germline gives CDR1 MGHDK, CDR2 SYGVNS. CDR3 length: 13 amino acids. CDR3 amino acids: CASAGGRNEKLFF. CDR3 DNA sequence: TGTGCCAGCGCCGGCGGTAGGAATGAAAAACTGTTTTTT.

This chain uses TRBV7-2 with TRBJ2-3, with TRBD2 identical over 9 bases. This CDR3 contains 15 residues. Germline CDR1 reads SGHTA; CDR2 reads FQGNSA. Germline trimming cut 4 bases from V and 1 base from J; bases unmatched to any gene: 3. In DNA, the CDR3 is TGTGCCAGCAGCTGGGCGGGAGGGGGCACAGATACGCAGTATTTT. Translating it yields CASSWAGGGTDTQYF.

V gene TRBV28 combines with J gene TRBJ2-7; TRBD1 agrees at 10 bases. With V trimmed by 2 bases and J by 6 bases, 7 bases remained unmatched. This CDR3 contains 15 residues. Germline-derived CDR1 and CDR2 are MDHEN and SYDVKM. The CDR3: CASSLPGTGVGEQYF. As DNA, the CDR3 is TGTGCCAGCAGTTTACCCGGGACAGGGGTCGGCGAGCAGTACTTC.

The chain employs TRBV7-9 and TRBJ2-3; TRBD2 agrees at 8 bases. Germline V gene data show CDR1 as SEHNR and CDR2 as FQNEAQ (reference sequence). The ends lost 5 bases at V and 8 bases at J; junction bases unmatched: 12. This CDR3 spans 15 amino acids. The CDR3 region is CASSPPPREGGTQYF. Here the CDR3 DNA reads TGTGCCAGCAGCCCCCCGCCACGGGAGGGGGGTACGCAGTATTTT.